The 16 T cell receptor beta chains presented below share a single source sample, sequenced in a study of T cell responses to AZD1222 COVID-19 vaccine. Profiling relied on immunoSEQ multiplex PCR, and the TCRdb table lists in-frame clones only, not all of them. The sample has approximately 160,000 clones, approximately 93% seen once; the top ten hold about 0.9%. Specimen: peripheral blood, collected on day 0 of AZD1222 vaccination. The receptors were sampled from an adult in good health.

V usage is TRBV5-4 and J usage is TRBJ1-4; D is uncertain. Trimming removed 2 bases at V and 6 bases at J, with 11 bases between. Germline values: CDR1 SGHNT, CDR2 YYREEE (reference sequence). The CDR3 sequence is 14 residues long. CDR3 sequence: CASSFPGGDEKLFF. The CDR3 coding sequence is TGTGCCAGCAGCTTCCCAGGTGGGGATGAAAAACTGTTTTTT. Full variable domain (remainder filled in from reference TRBV5-4 and TRBJ1-4): ETGVTQSPTHLIKTRGQQVTLRCSSQSGHNTVSWYQQALGQGPQFIFQYYREEENGRGNFPPRFSGLQFPNYSSELNVNALELDDSALYLCASSFPGGDEKLFFGSGTQLSVL.

This chain joins TRBV2 and TRBJ1-6; TRBD1 is a possible D gene (6 bases). Trimming took off 8 bases at V and 5 bases at J, with 10 bases between the two ends. This CDR3 is 13 amino acids long. Germline-derived CDR1 and CDR2 are SNHLY and FYNNEI. This CDR3 reads CASRTVDNSPLHF. The CDR3 DNA sequence: TGTGCCAGCCGGACAGTCGATAATTCACCCCTCCACTTT.

The chain uses TRBV7-8 and TRBJ1-1; 9 bases are a match to TRBD1. CDR1 and CDR2 from the germline V gene are SGHVS and FQNEAQ. The CDR3 consists of 15 residues. With 5 bases clipped from V and 1 base from J, the junction kept 5 bases outside the gene matches. The CDR3 spells CASSPYRGRNTEAFF. The CDR3 coding sequence is TGTGCCAGCAGCCCCTACAGGGGGCGGAACACTGAAGCTTTCTTT.

The J gene is TRBJ2-5, the V gene TRBV5-4; possibly TRBD1 or TRBD2 for D (5 bases each). The CDR3 covers 14 residues. Trimming left V 4 bases short and J 5 bases short, with 15 bases between. Looked up from germline, CDR1 is SGHNT and CDR2 is YYREEE (reference sequence). This CDR3 reads CASSGRGDGETQYF. DNA for the CDR3: TGTGCCAGCAGCGGCCGAGGGGATGGCGAGACCCAGTACTTC.

The chain carries TRBV27 and TRBJ1-1, with 8 nucleotides matching TRBD1. The V gene's germline CDR1 is MNHEY and CDR2 SMNVEV (reference sequence). The junction had 13 bases not matched to a gene; V was cut back by 6 bases and J by 7 bases. The CDR3 totals 15 residues. CDR3 in amino acids: CASRALDRGSYEAFF. The CDR3 region has the DNA TGTGCCAGCAGAGCCCTCGACAGGGGATCTTATGAAGCTTTCTTT.

This chain joins TRBV5-1 and TRBJ1-2, with D possibly TRBD1 on 5 matching bases. This CDR3 is built from 14 residues. The V end lost 4 bases, the J end lost 5 bases, and 15 bases lay between the germline ends. Germline values: CDR1 SGHRS, CDR2 YFSETQ. DNA of the CDR3: TGCGCCAGCAGCCCGGGGGACGGGGGTTATGGCTACACCTTC. Protein: CASSPGDGGYGYTF. The variable domain in full, with the rest retrieved from reference TRBV5-1 and TRBJ1-2, is KAGVTQTPRYLIKTRGQQVTLSCSPISGHRSVSWYQQTPGQGLQFLFEYFSETQRNKGNFPGRFSGRQFSNSRSEMNVSTLELGDSALYLCASSPGDGGYGYTFGSGTRLTVV.

Regarding this clone: Other DNA sequences in the same sample also yield this CDR3. The rearrangement uses TRBV11-2 and TRBJ1-2, with D possibly TRBD1 on 6 matching bases. CDR1 and CDR2 from the germline V gene are SGHAT and FQNNGV. V gave up 1 base and J gave up 1 base, with 10 bases separating them. The CDR3 is 15 residues long. The CDR3 is CASSLGGQLNYGYTF. In DNA form, the CDR3 reads TGTGCCAGCAGCTTAGGAGGACAGCTTAACTATGGCTACACCTTC.

The chain links TRBV11-3 to TRBJ1-1, with D perhaps TRBD1 (6 bases). The V end was cut by 3 bases, the J end by 4 bases, with 12 bases between. The CDR3 extends over 14 amino acids. CDR1 is SGHNT, CDR2 YENEEA, per germline. CDR3 sequence: CASSLTGAITEAFF. CDR3 sequence (DNA): TGTGCCAGCAGCTTGACGGGGGCGATCACTGAAGCTTTCTTT.

The genes are TRBV6-1 and TRBJ1-6, with unresolved D. Trimming shortened V by 2 bases and J by 2 bases, and 10 bases separated the two germline ends. The germline CDR1 and CDR2 sequences are MNHNS and SASEGT. The CDR3 contains 16 residues. The CDR3 sequence is CASSERVGAYNSPLHF. CDR3 nucleotides: TGTGCCAGCAGTGAACGGGTCGGTGCCTATAATTCACCCCTCCACTTT.

The gene calls are TRBV5-1 and TRBJ2-1; 8 nucleotides match TRBD2. V dropped 4 bases and J dropped 0; count of bases not matched to a gene: 9. Per the germline V gene, CDR1 is SGHRS and CDR2 is YFSETQ. This CDR3 comprises 17 residues. The CDR3 sequence: CASSSSGGASSYNEQFF. CDR3 nucleotide sequence: TGCGCCAGCAGCAGCAGCGGGGGCGCTTCCTCCTACAATGAGCAGTTCTTC.

CDR3 in amino acids: CASSFRTSGSGNTIYF. DNA of the CDR3: TGTGCCAGCAGCTTTCGGACGAGCGGTTCAGGAAACACCATATATTTT. The chain joins TRBV5-6 to TRBJ1-3; no reliable D call. There are 16 residues in the CDR3. V lost 2 bases, J lost 4 bases, and 16 bases lay in between. Germline assignment: CDR1 SGHDT and CDR2 YYEEEE.

The rearrangement links TRBV4-1 to TRBJ1-1; D not certain. V was pared by 0 bases and J by 6 bases, with 14 bases between. Germline loops: CDR1 MGHRA, CDR2 YSYEKL. The CDR3 is made up of 15 amino acids. The CDR3 is CASSQDMGGAPEAFF. CDR3 DNA sequence: TGCGCCAGCAGCCAAGATATGGGCGGCGCACCTGAAGCTTTCTTT.

The rearrangement links TRBV7-2 to TRBJ2-1; a possible D gene is TRBD2 (5 bases). CDR1 and CDR2 from the germline V gene are SGHTA and FQGNSA. The CDR3 is 13 residues long. Trimming stripped 3 bases from V and 10 bases from J, with 13 bases between. As DNA, the CDR3 is TGTGCCAGCAGCTTGGATAGCGTCTGGGAGCAGTTCTTC. It encodes CASSLDSVWEQFF.

This chain links TRBV30 with TRBJ1-5; D is undetermined. From germline, CDR1 is GTSNPN and CDR2 SVGIG (reference sequence). This CDR3 is 15 amino acids long. V lost 0 bases to trimming and J lost 0 bases, with 9 bases between them. The DNA for the CDR3 is TGTGCCTGGAGTGTATCCACACTTAGCAATCAGCCCCAGCATTTT. Translating gives CAWSVSTLSNQPQHF.

The chain employs TRBV18 and TRBJ1-2; D gene uncertain. Looked up from germline, CDR1 is KGHSH and CDR2 is LQKENI. This CDR3 has 15 residues. Deletions cut 0 bases from V and 4 bases from J, with 12 bases between. The CDR3 DNA sequence: TGTGCCAGCTCACCACCGTCTCAGCTCCTCTATGGCTACACCTTC. It translates to CASSPPSQLLYGYTF.

The rearrangement joins TRBV5-1 to TRBJ1-5; weak D call: TRBD1 (5 bases). The CDR3 totals 14 residues. CDR1 is SGHRS and CDR2 is YFSETQ in the germline V gene. V lost 0 bases and J lost 5, with 9 bases in between. The CDR3 here is CASSLASGDQPQHF. The CDR3 DNA sequence: TGCGCCAGCAGCTTGGCTTCGGGGGATCAGCCCCAGCATTTT.